The clone carrying this TCR beta chain was detected a few times. These data are taken from a study of technical replicates of blood from a handful of donors. Profiling relied on immunoSEQ multiplex PCR, and the TCRdb table lists in-frame clones only, not all of them. Of over 50,000 clones listed, approximately 92% are singletons. V shed 5 bases and J shed 6 bases, with 11 bases lying between them. Germline-derived CDR1 and CDR2 are WNHNN and SYGVQD (reference sequence). This CDR3 is 13 amino acids long. Sequenced sample: PBMCs. The rearrangement uses TRBV10-1 and TRBJ1-5; D gene unclear. This receptor was identified in a human donor in good health. Some clones in this sample may be carry-over from other donors' samples. CDR3 DNA sequence: TGCGCCAGCAGTTACCGCGGGTTTCAGCCCCAGCATTTT. As protein: CASSYRGFQPQHF.